This TCR beta chain was sequenced during a study of cytomegalovirus exposure and HLA in healthy donors. Unmatched junction bases numbered 14, after V lost 4 bases and J lost 0 bases. The CDR3 contains 19 residues. Germline V gene sequence: CDR1 MDHEN, CDR2 SYDVKM. Sequencing was performed with immunoSEQ multiplex PCR; in TCRdb, only in-frame clones are kept and a portion is missing. The repertoire consists of about 68,000 clones, with roughly nine tenths occurring once and the leading ten covering 3.1%. The receptor's source is a man aged 18 to 29 in good health and CMV-seronegative. The sequenced sample consisted of PBMCs. The chain combines TRBV28 with TRBJ1-5; 8 nucleotides agree with TRBD1. CDR3: CASSSGQGAHSYSNQPQHF. The CDR3 nucleotides are TGTGCCAGCAGTTCAGGACAGGGCGCCCATTCTTATAGCAATCAGCCCCAGCATTTT.